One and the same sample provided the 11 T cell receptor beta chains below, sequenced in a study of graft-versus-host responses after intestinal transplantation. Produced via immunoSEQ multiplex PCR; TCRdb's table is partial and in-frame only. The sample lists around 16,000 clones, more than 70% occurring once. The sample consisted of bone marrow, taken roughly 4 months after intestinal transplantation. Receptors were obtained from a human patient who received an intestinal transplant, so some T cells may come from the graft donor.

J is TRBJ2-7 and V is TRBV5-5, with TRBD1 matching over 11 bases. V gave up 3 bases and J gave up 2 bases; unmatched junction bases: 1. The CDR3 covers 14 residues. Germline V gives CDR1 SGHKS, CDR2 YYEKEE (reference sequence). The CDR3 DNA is TGTGCCAGCAGCTCGGGACAGGGGGCCTACGAGCAGTACTTC. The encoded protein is CASSSGQGAYEQYF.

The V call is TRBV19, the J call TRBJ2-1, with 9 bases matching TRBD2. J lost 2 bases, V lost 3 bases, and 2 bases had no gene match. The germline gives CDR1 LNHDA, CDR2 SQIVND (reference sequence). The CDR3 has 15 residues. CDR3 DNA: TGTGCCAGTAGTATTTCTAGCGGGACCTACAATGAGCAGTTCTTC. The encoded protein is CASSISSGTYNEQFF.

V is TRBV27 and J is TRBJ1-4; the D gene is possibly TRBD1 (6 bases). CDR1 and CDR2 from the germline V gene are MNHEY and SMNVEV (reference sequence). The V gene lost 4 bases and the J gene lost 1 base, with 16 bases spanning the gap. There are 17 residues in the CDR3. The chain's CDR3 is CASSYIRTDGTNEKLFF. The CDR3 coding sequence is TGTGCCAGCAGTTACATAAGGACAGACGGAACTAATGAAAAACTGTTTTTT. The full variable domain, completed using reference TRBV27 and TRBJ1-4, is EAQVTQNPRYLITVTGKKLTVTCSQNMNHEYMSWYRQDPGLGLRQIYYSMNVEVTDKGDVPEGYKVSRKEKRNFPLILESPSPNQTSLYFCASSYIRTDGTNEKLFFGSGTQLSVL.

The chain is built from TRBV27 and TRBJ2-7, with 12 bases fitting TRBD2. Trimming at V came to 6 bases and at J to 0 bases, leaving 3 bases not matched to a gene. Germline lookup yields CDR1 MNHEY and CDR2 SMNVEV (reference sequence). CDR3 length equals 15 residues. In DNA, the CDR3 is TGTGCCAGCAGGCCACTAGCGGGAGGCTCCTACGAGCAGTACTTC. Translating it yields CASRPLAGGSYEQYF.

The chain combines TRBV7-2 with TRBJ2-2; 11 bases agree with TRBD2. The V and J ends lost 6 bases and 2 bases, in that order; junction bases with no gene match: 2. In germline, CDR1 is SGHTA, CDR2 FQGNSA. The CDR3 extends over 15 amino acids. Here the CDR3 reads CASRGLAVNTGELFF. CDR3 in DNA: TGTGCCAGCAGGGGACTAGCGGTTAACACCGGGGAGCTGTTTTTT.

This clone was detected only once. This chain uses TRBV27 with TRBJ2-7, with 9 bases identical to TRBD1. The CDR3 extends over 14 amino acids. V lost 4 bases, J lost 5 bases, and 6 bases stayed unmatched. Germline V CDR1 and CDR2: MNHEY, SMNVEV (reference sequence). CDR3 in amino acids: CASSSGQGRNEQYF. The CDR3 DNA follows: TGTGCCAGCAGTTCGGGACAGGGACGCAACGAGCAGTACTTC.

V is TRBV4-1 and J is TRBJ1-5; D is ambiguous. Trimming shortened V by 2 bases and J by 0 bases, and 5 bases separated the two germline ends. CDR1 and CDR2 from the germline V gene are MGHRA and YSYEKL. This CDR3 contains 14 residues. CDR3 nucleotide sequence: TGCGCCAGCAGCCAATACTATAGCAATCAGCCCCAGCATTTT. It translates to CASSQYYSNQPQHF.

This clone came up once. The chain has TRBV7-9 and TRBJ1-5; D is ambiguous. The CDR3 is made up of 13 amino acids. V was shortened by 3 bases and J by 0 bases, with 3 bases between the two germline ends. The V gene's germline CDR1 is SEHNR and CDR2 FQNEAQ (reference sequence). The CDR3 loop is CASSFSSNQPQHF. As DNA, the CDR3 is TGTGCCAGCAGCTTTAGTAGCAATCAGCCCCAGCATTTT.

CDR3 in amino acids: CASSMAGTSSSYEQYF. DNA of the CDR3: TGTGCCAGTAGTATGGCCGGGACTAGCTCTTCCTACGAGCAGTACTTC. The chain joins TRBV19 to TRBJ2-5; 9 bases agree with TRBD2. The DNA matches TRBJ2-7 better at its end, which makes the J call doubtful. Germline values: CDR1 LNHDA, CDR2 SQIVND (reference sequence). CDR3 length: 16 amino acids.

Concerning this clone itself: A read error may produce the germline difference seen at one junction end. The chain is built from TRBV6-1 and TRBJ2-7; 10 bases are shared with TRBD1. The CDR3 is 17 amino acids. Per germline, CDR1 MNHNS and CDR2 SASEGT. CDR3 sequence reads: CASREDYRTGGSYEQYF. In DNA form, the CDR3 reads TGTGCCAGCAGGGAAGACTATAGGACAGGGGGTAGTTACGAGCAGTACTTC.

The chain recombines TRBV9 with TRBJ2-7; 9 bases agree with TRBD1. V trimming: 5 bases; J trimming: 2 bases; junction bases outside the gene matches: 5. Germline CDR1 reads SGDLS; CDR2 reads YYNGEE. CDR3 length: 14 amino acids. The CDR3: CASSPGQGTYEQYF. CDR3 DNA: TGTGCCAGCAGTCCGGGACAGGGTACCTACGAGCAGTACTTC. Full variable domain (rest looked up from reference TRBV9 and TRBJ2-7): DSGVTQTPKHLITATGQRVTLRCSPRSGDLSVYWYQQSLDQGLQFLIQYYNGEERAKGNILERFSAQQFPDLHSELNLSSLELGDSALYFCASSPGQGTYEQYFGPGTRLTVT.